These 32 T cell receptor beta chains were sequenced from one sample in a study of CD8 T cells in ankylosing spondylitis. TCRdb fed the 5' RACE reads into MiXCR, producing one record per CDR3 protein. The table shows roughly 250,000 distinct CDR3 sequences, with approximately 10% occurring only once. The sequenced material came from blood, either unsorted or a sorted T cell fraction (not recorded which). Source of these receptors: a male donor with ankylosing spondylitis or in good health (not recorded which).

This clonotype was counted ten times or more. The chain employs TRBV7-2 and TRBJ1-5; D remains ambiguous. Trimming removed 3 bases at V and 4 bases at J, with 7 bases between. Germline CDR1 SGHTA, CDR2 FQGNSA. This CDR3 is built from 13 residues. Here the CDR3 reads CASSFSPNQPQHF. The DNA for the CDR3 is TGTGCCAGCAGCTTTTCCCCAAATCAGCCCCAGCATTTT.

Ten or more counts support this clonotype. The chain is built from TRBV11-2 and TRBJ2-1; tentative D call: TRBD2 (5 bases). Trimming took off 2 bases at V and 6 bases at J, with 11 bases between the two ends. Germline V gene lookup returns CDR1 SGHAT and CDR2 FQNNGV. The CDR3 has 14 residues. CDR3 coding DNA: TGTGCCAGCAGCTTAATACTAGACTTCAATGAGCAGTTCTTC. This translates into CASSLILDFNEQFF.

This clonotype occurred many times. The gene calls are TRBV18 and TRBJ1-3; D unclear. CDR1 KGHSH and CDR2 LQKENI come from the germline V gene. Trimming left V 6 bases short and J 0 bases short, with 3 bases between. The CDR3 runs 12 residues. DNA for the CDR3: TGTGCCAGCTCGGACTCTGGAAACACCATATATTTT. Translated: CASSDSGNTIYF.

The rearrangement uses TRBV7-9 and TRBJ2-1; no clear D gene. CDR3 length: 14 residues. Germline values: CDR1 SEHNR, CDR2 FQNEAQ (reference sequence). V shed 2 bases and J shed 8 bases, with 13 bases lying between them. CDR3 in amino acids: CASSLPSVVHEQFF. CDR3 DNA: TGTGCCAGCAGCTTACCCTCAGTAGTGCATGAGCAGTTCTTC.

This clonotype came up many times. V gene TRBV7-2 combines with J gene TRBJ2-1; 15 bases are a match to TRBD2. The CDR3 runs to 16 residues. Germline assignment: CDR1 SGHTA and CDR2 FQGNSA. The junction had 9 bases not matched to a gene; V was cut back by 5 bases and J by 10 bases. In DNA form, the CDR3 reads TGTGCCAGCAGCCTGTATGGGACTAGCGGGAGGTACGAGCAGTTCTTC. As protein: CASSLYGTSGRYEQFF.

This clonotype came up many times. A junction boundary mismatches the germline segment, possibly from a read error. The rearrangement uses TRBV29-1 and TRBJ2-1, with TRBD2 matching over 9 bases. Germline V gene data show CDR1 as SQVTM and CDR2 as ANQGSEA. This CDR3 comprises 13 residues. CDR3 sequence reads: CSAGLASSNEQFF. Written as DNA, the CDR3 is TGCAGCGCGGGACTAGCTTCCTCCAATGAGCAGTTCTTC.

The rearrangement links TRBV7-9 to TRBJ1-2; D remains ambiguous. V lost 3 bases and J 10 bases, leaving 18 bases between the germline ends. Germline V lookup: CDR1 SEHNR, CDR2 FQNEAQ (reference sequence). This CDR3 is built from 14 residues. CDR3 loop: CASSFSREGVYYTF. The CDR3 DNA reads TGTGCCAGCAGCTTTAGTCGGGAAGGCGTGTACTACACCTTC.

This clonotype has ten or more counts. The chain joins TRBV7-9 to TRBJ2-3, with 8 bases identical to TRBD1. Germline V gene lookup returns CDR1 SEHNR and CDR2 FQNEAQ (reference sequence). V shed 6 bases and J 2 bases; nucleotides not matched to a gene: 10. The CDR3 has 16 amino acids. CDR3 protein: CASRNSGTGLTDTQYF. CDR3 DNA sequence: TGTGCCAGCAGAAACTCAGGGACAGGACTCACAGATACGCAGTATTTT.

This clonotype showed up just a few times. The rearrangement joins TRBV23-1 to TRBJ2-1; perhaps D is TRBD1 or TRBD2 (5 bases each). TRBV23-1 is designated an ORF whose function remains uncertain. The CDR3 spans 16 residues. Trimming removed 3 bases at V and 1 base at J, with 13 bases between. This CDR3 is CASSHYGEGSYNEQFF. CDR3 DNA: TGCGCCAGCAGTCACTATGGAGAGGGGTCCTACAATGAGCAGTTCTTC.

This clonotype occurred many times. This chain links TRBV6-4 with TRBJ1-2; 9 bases fit TRBD1. Germline V gene sequence: CDR1 MRHNA, CDR2 SNTAGT. The V and J ends lost 6 bases and 2 bases, in that order; junction bases with no gene match: 4. The CDR3 spans 14 residues. This CDR3 reads CASRRGTGNYGYTF. CDR3 DNA: TGTGCCAGCAGGAGGGGGACAGGGAACTATGGCTACACCTTC.

This chain joins TRBV6-1 and TRBJ1-2; no firm D call. The CDR3 is made up of 17 amino acids. Germline CDR1 and CDR2: MNHNS and SASEGT. V was shortened by 6 bases and J by 2 bases, with 22 bases between the two germline ends. CDR3 DNA sequence: TGTGCCAGCAGGCATTTCATCCCACAGAAGAACAACTATGGCTACACCTTC. Protein sequence: CASRHFIPQKNNYGYTF.

This clonotype was seen repeatedly, ten times or more. The V call is TRBV20-1, the J call TRBJ1-1; D ambiguous. The CDR3 runs 11 residues. Germline V gene sequence: CDR1 DFQATT, CDR2 SNEGSKA (reference sequence). In nucleotides, the CDR3 is TGCAGATTGGGCCGGGACACTGAAGCTTTCTTT. Residues: CRLGRDTEAFF.

This rearrangement joins TRBV6-1 to TRBJ2-5; D may be TRBD1 or TRBD2 (7 bases each). Germline V gives CDR1 MNHNS, CDR2 SASEGT. Trimming removed 4 bases at V and 1 base at J, with 16 bases between. The CDR3 length is 16 residues. The CDR3 DNA follows: TGTGCCAGCAGTGGTCACAGGGGCGGGGGCCAAGAGACCCAGTACTTC. This encodes CASSGHRGGGQETQYF.

This clonotype was detected ten times or more. The gene calls are TRBV7-9 and TRBJ2-5; 7 positions agree with TRBD2. With V trimmed by 1 base and J by 5 bases, 10 bases remained unmatched. The germline V gene has CDR1 SEHNR and CDR2 FQNEAQ (reference sequence). The CDR3 runs 16 residues. CDR3 region: CASSLVAGATKETQYF. CDR3 coding DNA: TGTGCCAGCAGCTTAGTGGCGGGAGCTACTAAGGAGACCCAGTACTTC.

This clonotype was counted many times. The rearrangement uses TRBV7-9 and TRBJ2-7; D remains ambiguous. CDR1 and CDR2 from the germline V gene are SEHNR and FQNEAQ (reference sequence). Trimming stripped 1 base from V and 6 bases from J, with 16 bases between. CDR3 length: 15 residues. The CDR3, as DNA: TGTGCCAGCAGCTTAGTGGTCTTGCAGTCCGGCGAGCAGTACTTC. This encodes CASSLVVLQSGEQYF.

This clonotype was picked up a small number of times. CDR3 coding DNA: TGTGCCAGTAGTGAGGGCTGGCGGACAGATACGCAGTATTTT. Its protein product is CASSEGWRTDTQYF. The chain combines TRBV19 with TRBJ2-3; D may be TRBD2 (5 bases). V lost 5 bases to trimming and J lost 3 bases, with 12 bases between them. CDR3 length: 14 residues. Per germline, CDR1 LNHDA and CDR2 SQIVND (reference sequence).

With regard to this clonotype: This may come from a read error, since a much larger clone is one base off. The chain employs TRBV20-1 and TRBJ2-1, with D possibly being TRBD2 (6 bases). V shed 5 bases and J shed 5 bases, with 19 bases lying between them. The germline CDR1 and CDR2 sequences are DFQATT and SNEGSKA (reference sequence). The CDR3 consists of 15 residues. The CDR3 reads CSALRANGGNNEQFF. In DNA form, the CDR3 reads TGCAGTGCTCTGCGGGCTAACGGGGGTAACAATGAGCAGTTCTTC.

This clonotype occurred many times. The rearrangement joins TRBV6-5 to TRBJ2-7, with D possibly matching TRBD1 (5 bases). This CDR3 is built from 15 residues. Looked up from germline, CDR1 is MNHEY and CDR2 is SVGAGI. Trimming took off 4 bases at V and 0 bases at J, with 13 bases between the two ends. The CDR3 DNA reads TGTGCCAGCAGTTCGCCGACCCAGGGCTCCTACGAGCAGTACTTC. It translates to CASSSPTQGSYEQYF.

This clonotype was seen at least ten times. The J gene is TRBJ2-5, the V gene TRBV5-5; no clear D gene. Between the trimmed V and J ends, which lost 2 bases and 5 bases, there was a span of 10 bases. Germline CDR1 SGHKS, CDR2 YYEKEE (reference sequence). The CDR3 has 13 residues. In DNA, the CDR3 is TGTGCCAGCAGCTTTTCAGGAACGGAGACCCAGTACTTC. Protein sequence: CASSFSGTETQYF.

The J gene is TRBJ2-1, the V gene TRBV20-1, with TRBD2 matching 7 bases. The CDR3 covers 15 residues. In germline, CDR1 is DFQATT, CDR2 SNEGSKA (reference sequence). The junction had 11 bases not matched to a gene; V was cut back by 5 bases and J by 4 bases. The CDR3 loop is CSAPYSLAAYNEQFF. The CDR3 DNA sequence: TGCAGTGCTCCTTACAGCCTAGCGGCTTACAATGAGCAGTTCTTC.

This clonotype was seen at least ten times. The rearrangement uses TRBV6-5 and TRBJ2-7; 7 bases line up with TRBD1. The CDR3 extends over 15 amino acids. CDR1 is MNHEY, CDR2 SVGAGI, per germline. V lost 6 bases, J lost 6 bases, and 14 bases stayed unmatched. CDR3 nucleotide sequence: TGTGCCAGCAGCTATTCCGGGACAGCCGCCTCCGAGCAGTACTTC. Translation: CASSYSGTAASEQYF.

This clonotype was detected ten times or more. The rearrangement joins TRBV12-3 or TRBV12-4 to TRBJ1-1, with D uncertain. This CDR3 comprises 14 residues. V lost 5 bases and J lost 2, with 12 bases in between. CDR3 loop: CASSPFGDNTEAFF. CDR3 nucleotides: TGTGCCAGCAGTCCTTTCGGAGATAACACTGAAGCTTTCTTT.

A word on this clonotype: A much bigger clone sits one base away, suggesting this may be a read error. The chain joins TRBV5-1 to TRBJ1-2, with 9 bases that match TRBD1. The length of the CDR3 is 14 residues. The germline gives CDR1 SGHRS, CDR2 YFSETQ. The CDR3 sequence: CASSSQGANDGYTF. Here the CDR3 DNA reads TGCGCCAGCAGCTCACAGGGGGCTAACGATGGCTACACCTTC.

This clonotype was seen only a few times. The chain uses TRBV6-6 and TRBJ1-2; 7 bases line up with TRBD1. CDR1 and CDR2 (germline): MNHNY, SVGAGI (reference sequence). The CDR3 is 13 residues long. Losses at the gene ends were 11 bases for V and 7 bases for J; bases not matched to a gene: 13. The CDR3 spells CALSSPGGGGYTF. CDR3 DNA: TGTGCCCTCAGCAGCCCAGGGGGAGGTGGCTACACCTTC.

Ten or more counts support this clonotype. The chain couples TRBV12-3 or TRBV12-4 to TRBJ2-4; D is uncertain. With 6 bases removed from V and 5 bases from J, the gap between germline ends came to 8 bases. This CDR3 is built from 12 residues. The CDR3 bases are TGTGCCAGCAGGTCGGACGAAAACATTCAGTACTTC. This codes for CASRSDENIQYF.

The rearrangement uses TRBV10-1 and TRBJ1-1, with a weak D call TRBD1 (5 bases). This CDR3 contains 14 residues. V was shortened by 2 bases and J by 1 base, with 8 bases between the two germline ends. Germline CDR1 and CDR2: WNHNN and SYGVQD (reference sequence). The CDR3 nucleotides read TGCGCCAGCAGTGAGGGGCAGGGGAACACTGAAGCTTTCTTT. Its protein product is CASSEGQGNTEAFF.

This clonotype was detected ten times or more. This chain joins TRBV20-1 and TRBJ2-7; 9 bases agree with TRBD1. The CDR3 sequence is 15 residues long. Per germline, CDR1 DFQATT and CDR2 SNEGSKA (reference sequence). V trimming: 0 bases; J trimming: 7 bases; junction bases outside the gene matches: 10. The CDR3 coding sequence is TGCAGTGCTAGAGACCCGGGACAGGGCGTGGGAGAGCAGTACTTC. Translated, it gives CSARDPGQGVGEQYF.

This clonotype showed up many times. The V and J genes are TRBV7-2 and TRBJ2-7, with a tentative D call TRBD1 (5 bases). Trimming pared 5 bases from V and 3 bases from J, leaving 14 bases between. Germline CDR1 SGHTA, CDR2 FQGNSA. The CDR3 extends over 14 amino acids. The DNA for the CDR3 is TGTGCCAGCAGCCCCTCCTACAGGAGCTACGAGCAGTACTTC. Protein: CASSPSYRSYEQYF.

This clonotype came up a few times. The V gene is TRBV7-2, the J gene TRBJ2-3; D is undetermined. With 1 base removed from V and 4 bases from J, the gap between germline ends came to 15 bases. The germline CDR1 and CDR2 sequences are SGHTA and FQGNSA. The CDR3 totals 16 residues. CDR3 sequence reads: CASSLGWSNLPDTQYF. In DNA form, the CDR3 reads TGTGCCAGCAGCTTAGGGTGGTCAAACCTGCCAGATACGCAGTATTTT.

This clonotype appeared a few times. The V call is TRBV11-3, the J call TRBJ2-1; 7 bases are a match to TRBD2. Trimming removed 0 bases from V and 6 bases from J; junction bases left unmatched: 5. CDR1 and CDR2 from the germline V gene are SGHNT and YENEEA. This CDR3 is built from 15 residues. In nucleotides, the CDR3 is TGTGCCAGCAGCTTAGAGGGCGGGAGCCTCAATGAGCAGTTCTTC. Protein product: CASSLEGGSLNEQFF.

This clonotype was seen more than once but under ten times. The gene calls are TRBV12-3 or TRBV12-4 and TRBJ2-1; 12 nucleotides line up with TRBD2. The CDR3 runs to 17 residues. V lost 3 bases and J lost 7; bases outside the gene matches: 10. The CDR3 protein is CASSFSASGGAGNEQFF. As DNA, the CDR3 is TGTGCCAGCAGTTTTTCCGCTAGCGGGGGGGCAGGGAATGAGCAGTTCTTC.

This clonotype has ten or more counts. The chain combines TRBV29-1 with TRBJ2-2, with no clear D. Per germline, CDR1 SQVTM and CDR2 ANQGSEA. This CDR3 has 11 residues. Deletions cut 5 bases from V and 3 bases from J, with 4 bases between. CDR3 residues: CSVPDTGELFF. CDR3 bases: TGCAGCGTTCCCGACACCGGGGAGCTGTTTTTT.